This T cell receptor beta chain was captured in a study of T cell responses to AZD1222 COVID-19 vaccine. The repertoire was sequenced with immunoSEQ multiplex PCR; TCRdb's copy has only in-frame clones and lacks some. This table has roughly 110,000 clones, about 87% appearing once. Of note for this clone: Antigen specificity is unknown.

Points from the study as a whole: A reported finding is that nearly half of spike-specific TCRs target unmutated variant regions. Donor demographics were predominantly white British with a female majority; clonal diversity may be underestimated.

Deletions cut 3 bases from V and 4 bases from J, with 10 bases between. The CDR3 runs 14 residues. Per germline, CDR1 SGHTA and CDR2 FQGNSA. This sequence was found in an adult who received the AZD1222 COVID-19 vaccine. The V and J genes are TRBV7-2 and TRBJ2-1; D might be TRBD1 (5 bases). Sequencing used peripheral blood, obtained 28 days after the second AZD1222 dose. CDR3 sequence: CASSFLTAYNEQFF. DNA for the CDR3: TGTGCCAGCAGCTTCCTGACAGCTTACAATGAGCAGTTCTTC.